The T cell receptor beta chain described here comes from a study of CD8+CD57+ T cells in acquired aplastic anemia. Study-level background: Average DNA yield from sorted CD4+ and CD8+ cells was around 3 ug.

CDR1 and CDR2 (germline): SGHTA, FQGTGA. The germline V and J ends were trimmed by 6 bases and 18 bases, with 24 bases remaining between them. The CDR3 is made up of 14 amino acids. Genomic DNA served as template for TCR beta VDJ and CDR3 profiling. TCRdb re-derived calls from the reads in MiXCR, one entry per CDR3 protein. The table lists 270,000 or so distinct CDR3 sequences, approximately 82% of them singletons. Concerning this clonotype: Antigen: not known.

Patients picked for sequencing had shown CD8+CD57+ cell expansion detected by flow cytometry. Everyone among the patients had severe acquired aplastic anemia. The blood sampling took place in patients who had so far received no therapy. Overall study findings and caveats: Patients had approximately 30 CD8+ CDR3 sequences in common with controls (the shared set).

Sequencing was performed on sorted CD4+, CD8+, or CD8+CD57+ T cells (not recorded which) from PBMCs. The chain recombines TRBV7-3 with TRBJ1-6, with D unresolved. This TCR derives from a human donor with aplastic anemia. CDR3 DNA sequence: TGTGCCAGCAGTTATACAGCCAATAATTCACCCGGCCACTTT. This codes for CASSYTANNSPGHF.